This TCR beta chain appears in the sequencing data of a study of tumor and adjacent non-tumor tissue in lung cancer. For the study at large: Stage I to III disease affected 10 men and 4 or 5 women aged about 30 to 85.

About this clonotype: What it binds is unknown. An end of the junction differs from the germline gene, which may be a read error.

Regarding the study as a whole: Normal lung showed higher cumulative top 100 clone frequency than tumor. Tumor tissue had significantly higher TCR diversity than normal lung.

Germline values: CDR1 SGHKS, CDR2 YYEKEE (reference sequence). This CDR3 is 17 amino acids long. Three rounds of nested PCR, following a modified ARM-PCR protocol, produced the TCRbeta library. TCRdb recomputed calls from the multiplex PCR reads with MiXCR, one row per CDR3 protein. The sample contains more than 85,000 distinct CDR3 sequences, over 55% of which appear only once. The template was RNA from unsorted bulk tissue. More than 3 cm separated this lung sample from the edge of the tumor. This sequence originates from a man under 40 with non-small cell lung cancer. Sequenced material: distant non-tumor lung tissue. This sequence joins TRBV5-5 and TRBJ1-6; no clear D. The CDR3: CASSLVARSHYNSPLHF. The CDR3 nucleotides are TGTGCCAGCAGTTTGGTGGCGAGAAGCCACTATAATTCACCCCTCCACTTT.